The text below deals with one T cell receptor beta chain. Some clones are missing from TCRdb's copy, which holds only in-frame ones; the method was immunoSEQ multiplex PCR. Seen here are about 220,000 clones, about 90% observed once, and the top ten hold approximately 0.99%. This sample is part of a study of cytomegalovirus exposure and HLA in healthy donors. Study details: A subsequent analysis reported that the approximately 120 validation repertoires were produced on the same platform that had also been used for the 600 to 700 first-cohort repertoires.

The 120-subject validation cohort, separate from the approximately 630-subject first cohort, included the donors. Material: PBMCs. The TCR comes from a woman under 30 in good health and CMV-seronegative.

CDR3 amino acids: CACKGQLVKSGNTIYF. As DNA, the CDR3 is TGTGCCTGTAAGGGACAACTTGTTAAATCTGGAAACACCATATATTTT. The chain combines TRBV30 with TRBJ1-3; a possible D gene is TRBD1 (6 bases). Trimming removed 6 bases from V and 1 base from J, with 19 bases in between. The CDR3 has 16 amino acids. CDR1 is GTSNPN, CDR2 SVGIG, per germline (reference sequence).